This T cell receptor (beta chain) was identified in a study of Graves' ophthalmopathy and Graves' hyperthyroidism. The authors amplified TCR beta CDR3 regions from RNA transcripts. The first round was an RT-PCR with HTBI primers, and the second round was a multiplex PCR. TCRdb processed the multiplex PCR reads anew with MiXCR; each CDR3 protein has one entry. The sample contains hundreds of thousands of distinct CDR3 sequences, over 20% of which appear only once. This CDR3 contains 15 residues. Trimming pared 5 bases from V and 4 bases from J, leaving 17 bases between. Germline V gene data show CDR1 as SEHNR and CDR2 as FQNEAQ (reference sequence). This clonotype was found many times.

Sequencing input: peripheral blood. The TCR sequence derives from a woman aged 18-35 years with stable Graves' hyperthyroidism. The V and J genes are TRBV7-9 and TRBJ2-5, with unresolved D. In DNA form, the CDR3 reads TGTGCCAGCAGCCACCGGACCGTGCCCCCAGAGACCCAGTACTTC. Amino acids: CASSHRTVPPETQYF.